The rows below give T cell receptor beta chains drawn from one sample of a study of neurological immune-mediated disorders. In TCRdb, the 5' RACE reads were re-called with MiXCR into one record per CDR3 protein. The profile shows more than 15,000 distinct CDR3 sequences, roughly 3.5% of them singletons. The sample was CD8+ T cells from blood. These receptors all come from a woman in her thirties or forties in good health. The CDR3 runs from the conserved cysteine through the conserved F or W. The D gene is left open where the match is weak. Clone size is given for some rows only: seen once, a few or many times, or a class if the clone is expanded.

>TRBJ1-1|TRBV7-9|NA|many
TGTGCCAGCAGCTTAGGAGACGGACTCGTTTTCTTT
CASSLGDGLVFF
>TRBJ2-7|TRBV28|NA|many
TGTGCCAGCAGTTTATACAGGGCCTACGAGCAGTACTTC
CASSLYRAYEQYF
>TRBJ2-1|TRBV9|NA|many
TGTGCCAGCAGCCCCGAGGGCCAAGGGCCCTATGAGCAGTTCTTC
CASSPEGQGPYEQFF
>TRBJ2-3|TRBV10-3|NA|medium-sized
TGTGCCATCAGTGAGTCCACGGACAGCGATACGCAGTATTTT
CAISESTDSDTQYF
>TRBJ2-4|TRBV7-9|NA|many
TGTGCCAGCAGCTCGCCTATCGATGACATTCAGTACTTC
CASSSPIDDIQYF
>TRBJ1-4|TRBV5-8|NA|many
TGTGCCAGCAGCTACGAGAAACCAGGGGAAAGTGGCGAAAAACTGTTTTTT
CASSYEKPGESGEKLFF
>TRBJ2-1|TRBV11-3|NA|many
TGTGCCAGCAGCCCCCGGGACTCGGGCTACAATGAGCAGTTCTTC
CASSPRDSGYNEQFF
>TRBJ2-7|TRBV29-1|NA|many
TGCAGCGTTGTGGGGGGCGAGGGGGGGAGGGCCCCCTACGAGCAGTACTTC
CSVVGGEGGRAPYEQYF
>TRBJ2-7|TRBV6-5|TRBD1|many
TGTGCCGCACACAGGGGGTACGAGCAGTACTTC
CAAHRGYEQYF
>TRBJ1-2|TRBV29-1|NA|many
TGCAGCGTTGAAGATGAGTGGGAGTATGGCTACACCTTC
CSVEDEWEYGYTF
>TRBJ2-2|TRBV27|NA|many
TGTGCCAGCAAAGGGGTGACTAGGAGGGGGACCGGGGAGCTGTTTTTT
CASKGVTRRGTGELFF
>TRBJ2-3|TRBV29-1|NA|many
TGCAGCGGGTTAAAGGTCACTACGCAGTATTTT
CSGLKVTTQYF
>TRBJ2-1|TRBV29-1|NA|many
TGCAGCGTTAGGGACTCTAACTTCAATGAGCAGTTCTTC
CSVRDSNFNEQFF
>TRBJ2-7|TRBV28|TRBD1|many
TGTGCCAGCAGACCGACCGGGACAGGGGCCTACGAGCAGTACTTC
CASRPTGTGAYEQYF
>TRBJ1-6|TRBV28|TRBD1|many
TGTGCCAGCAGTTTTGCAGGACAGGATGTGTCACCCCTCCACTTT
CASSFAGQDVSPLHF
>TRBJ1-1|TRBV7-9|TRBD1|many
TGTGCCAGCAGCTCCCGACAGGGCGGGGCTGAAGCTTTCTTT
CASSSRQGGAEAFF
>TRBJ2-6|TRBV6-4|NA|many
TGTGCCAGCAGTGAGGAGGCGGCGGTTTTAGGGGCCAACGTCCTGACTTTC
CASSEEAAVLGANVLTF
>TRBJ2-1|TRBV5-1|NA|many
TGCGCCAGCAGCCTGGACCGGGACACAAATGGGAATGAGCAGTTCTTC
CASSLDRDTNGNEQFF
>TRBJ2-7|TRBV7-9|NA|many
TGTGCCAGCAGCCCCGAAGGCTCCTACGAGCAGTACTTC
CASSPEGSYEQYF
>TRBJ2-7|TRBV5-5|NA|many
TGTGCCAGCAGCTTGGGACAGGACTTCTCCTACGAGCAGTACTTC
CASSLGQDFSYEQYF
>TRBJ2-2|TRBV5-1|TRBD2|many
TGCGCCAGTCAAGCGGGAGGATTACCCGGGGAGCTGTTTTTT
CASQAGGLPGELFF
>TRBJ2-7|TRBV5-5|NA|many
TGTGCCAGCAGCTTGGCTGTAGAAGCCTACGAGCAGTACTTC
CASSLAVEAYEQYF
>TRBJ2-7|TRBV27|NA|many
TGTGCCAGCAGTTCCGATAACAAGCCAACCTACGAGCAGTACTTC
CASSSDNKPTYEQYF
>TRBJ2-1|TRBV12-3/TRBV12-4|NA|many
TGTGCCAGCAGTTTTAGCCCCCTAGGTGATGAGCAGTTCTTC
CASSFSPLGDEQFF
>TRBJ2-1|TRBV29-1|TRBD2|many
TGCAGCGTTGAGAGAGCGGGAGTCATTAAGGATGAGCAGTTCTTC
CSVERAGVIKDEQFF
>TRBJ2-7|TRBV6-5|NA|many
TGTGCCAGCAGTTACTCCGCCCCGGGGGCGCCCCACGAGCAGTACTTC
CASSYSAPGAPHEQYF
>TRBJ1-5|TRBV10-3|TRBD1|many
TGTGCCATCAGCGCGGGACAGGAAAATCAGCCCCAGCATTTT
CAISAGQENQPQHF
>TRBJ1-1|TRBV7-8|NA|many
TGTGCCAGCAGTCTAGTCCGGGACCCGAACACTGAAGCTTTCTTT
CASSLVRDPNTEAFF
>TRBJ2-7|TRBV20-1|TRBD2|many
TGCAGTGCCAACCCTAGGGCTCCGGGACTAGCGCGTTCTGTGGAGCAGTACTTC
CSANPRAPGLARSVEQYF
>TRBJ2-6|TRBV29-1|TRBD1|many
TGCAGCGTTGAAGCCCCCGGGACAGATAACCCTGGGGCCAACGTCCTGACTTTC
CSVEAPGTDNPGANVLTF
>TRBJ1-1|TRBV5-1|NA|many
TGCGCCAGCAGCTTGGACGGTGACACTGAAGCTTTCTTT
CASSLDGDTEAFF
>TRBJ2-4|TRBV6-5|TRBD2|many
TGTGCCAGCAGGTCTAGCGGGAGTGCCAAAAACATTCAGTACTTC
CASRSSGSAKNIQYF
>TRBJ2-1|TRBV27|TRBD2|many
TGTGCCAGCAGCAGCGGGAGTAGTTACAATGAGCAGTTCTTC
CASSSGSSYNEQFF
>TRBJ1-1|TRBV10-3|TRBD1|many
TGTGCCATCAGTGAGTACGACAGGGAAGGCACTGAAGCTTTCTTT
CAISEYDREGTEAFF
>TRBJ1-2|TRBV5-5|NA|many
TGTGCCAGCAGCTTTACGCGCCAGGGAGGTGATGGAAATGGCTACACCTTC
CASSFTRQGGDGNGYTF
>TRBJ2-1|TRBV23-1|TRBD2|many
TGCGCCAGCAAGCCGGTAGAGCGGGAGGGCCTGCTCTCCCCACTCGTCGAGCAGTTCTTC
CASKPVEREGLLSPLVEQFF
>TRBJ2-4|TRBV5-1|NA|NA
TGCGCCAGCAGCTTCATCCGGGAAAAGGAGTTAGCCAAAAACATTCAGTACTTC
CASSFIREKELAKNIQYF
>TRBJ2-1|TRBV14|TRBD2|many
TGTGCCAGCAGCCAACTGGAGCGGGAGTTAGAAGATGAGCAGTTCTTC
CASSQLERELEDEQFF
>TRBJ2-1|TRBV6-5|TRBD2|many
TGTGCCAGCAACGCACTAGCGGGAGGGCTATACAATGAGCAGTTCTTC
CASNALAGGLYNEQFF
>TRBJ2-7|TRBV4-2|NA|many
TGTGCCAGCAGCCACATTGGGACGGGAGAATACGAGCAGTACTTC
CASSHIGTGEYEQYF
>TRBJ2-3|TRBV29-1|NA|many
TGCAGCGTTGCAACAGGAAGCACAGATACGCAGTATTTT
CSVATGSTDTQYF
>TRBJ2-6|TRBV27|NA|many
TGTGCCAGCAGTTTAGGACAATCTGGGGCCAACGTCCTGACTTTC
CASSLGQSGANVLTF
>TRBJ2-1|TRBV2|NA|many
TGTGCCAGCAGCCCCAGGGGGGCTAATTACAATGAGCAGTTCTTC
CASSPRGANYNEQFF
>TRBJ1-1|TRBV4-1|NA|many
TGCGCCAGCAGCCAAGATGGGACTGAAGCTTTCTTT
CASSQDGTEAFF
>TRBJ2-7|TRBV4-2|NA|many
TGTGCCAGCAGCCTTAGCCGGGACACAACCTACGAGCAGTACTTC
CASSLSRDTTYEQYF
>TRBJ2-7|TRBV7-9|TRBD2|many
TGTGCCAGCAGCTCCGGGGCGTCAGGGCTGGCGGGAGTAACCGAGCAGTACTTC
CASSSGASGLAGVTEQYF
>TRBJ2-3|TRBV5-6|TRBD2|many
TGTGCCAGCAGCGCCACTAGCGGTTCCTCCACAGATACGCAGTATTTT
CASSATSGSSTDTQYF
>TRBJ2-3|TRBV7-8|NA|many
TGTGCCAGCAGTCCCCTTTCCTCGGGGGCAGATACGCAGTATTTT
CASSPLSSGADTQYF
>TRBJ2-3|TRBV5-6|NA|medium-sized
TGTGCCAGCAGCCTCGGGACCGTCTGGGGGTTT
CASSLGTVWGF